Included here is one TCR beta chain sequence, with context. In the source study's methods: Estimated nucleated cell counts came from reference gene primer amplification. Method: immunoSEQ multiplex PCR; TCRdb's copy keeps in-frame clones and lacks some. Clone size and V and J calls were adopted from that table, with D and trimming inferred from the DNA. The table has approximately 94,000 clones, roughly 88% seen once. This sample is drawn from a study of blood T cell repertoires in COVID-19. Overall study context: From the United States, Italy and Spain came samples of acute and convalescent COVID-19. T cells, B-cell-depleted T cells, or PBMCs provided the cDNA or gDNA that served as material.

This CDR3 has 14 amino acids. V shed 6 bases and J 6 bases; nucleotides not matched to a gene: 11. Germline CDR1 is SQVTM and CDR2 is ANQGSEA. Sample: peripheral blood. The V and J genes are TRBV29-1 and TRBJ1-1; 9 positions agree with TRBD1. The sequence was collected from a woman aged 70-85 years with acute or convalescent COVID-19. The CDR3 nucleotides read TGCAGCGTGGGAACCGGGACAGGGATCCCTGAAGCTTTCTTT. Translation: CSVGTGTGIPEAFF.